Listed below are T cell receptor beta chains from one sample, sequenced in a study of OX40 agonist ivuxolimab in advanced cancers. The repertoire was sequenced with immunoSEQ multiplex PCR; TCRdb's copy has only in-frame clones and lacks some. Of approximately 80,000 clones listed, roughly nine tenths are singletons. Sequenced material: CD4+ or CD8+ T cells sorted from blood, taken in a trial of the OX40 agonist ivuxolimab. The receptors originated from an adult with an advanced solid tumor such as melanoma, head and neck, liver or kidney cancer. Both conserved end residues are part of each CDR3. Each record gives: J gene, D gene, clone size, V gene, CDR3 DNA, CDR3 protein. The D gene is left open where the match is weak. Rows may omit the clone size; those that give it use once, few, many or a size class.

j_call: TRBJ2-7
d_call: TRBD2
clone_size: NA
v_call: TRBV7-9
cdr3_nt: TGTGCCAGCAGCTTGTGGGAATTGGGGGGGAGAACCTACGAGCAGTACTTC
cdr3_aa: CASSLWELGGRTYEQYF

j_call: TRBJ1-5
d_call: NA
clone_size: NA
v_call: TRBV4-1
cdr3_nt: TGCGCCAGCAGCTTAAGATGGACAGCCTTAAGCAATCAGCCCCAGCATTTT
cdr3_aa: CASSLRWTALSNQPQHF

j_call: TRBJ1-5
d_call: NA
clone_size: once
v_call: TRBV27
cdr3_nt: TGTGCCAGCAGTCCCGATGAACGTATTCAGCCCCAGCATTTT
cdr3_aa: CASSPDERIQPQHF

j_call: TRBJ2-5
d_call: NA
clone_size: NA
v_call: TRBV6-5
cdr3_nt: TGTGCCAGCAGTAAGGAGGGGGAGACCCAGTACTTC
cdr3_aa: CASSKEGETQYF

j_call: TRBJ1-3
d_call: NA
clone_size: NA
v_call: TRBV16
cdr3_nt: TGTGCCAGCAGCTCCAGGACGTCTGGAAACACCATATATTTT
cdr3_aa: CASSSRTSGNTIYF

j_call: TRBJ2-2
d_call: TRBD1
clone_size: NA
v_call: TRBV10-3
cdr3_nt: TGTGCCATCAGTGAGTCCGGGACAGGGAACACCGGGGAGCTGTTTTTT
cdr3_aa: CAISESGTGNTGELFF

j_call: TRBJ2-3
d_call: TRBD2
clone_size: NA
v_call: TRBV18
cdr3_nt: TGTGCCAGCTCACCATCTTTGCTAGCGGGCACAGATACGCAGTATTTT
cdr3_aa: CASSPSLLAGTDTQYF

j_call: TRBJ2-1
d_call: NA
clone_size: once
v_call: TRBV5-1
cdr3_nt: TGCGCCAGCAGCTTCCGGGGAGGAGGCGATGAGCAGTTCTTC
cdr3_aa: CASSFRGGGDEQFF

j_call: TRBJ1-4
d_call: NA
clone_size: NA
v_call: TRBV14
cdr3_nt: TGTGCCAGCAGCCAAGATAGATCAGGGGCCGGGGAAAAACTGTTTTTT
cdr3_aa: CASSQDRSGAGEKLFF

j_call: TRBJ2-7
d_call: NA
clone_size: NA
v_call: TRBV7-2
cdr3_nt: TGTGCCAGCAGCTTAGAGGGGACGAGCTCCTACGAGCAGTACTTC
cdr3_aa: CASSLEGTSSYEQYF

j_call: TRBJ2-6
d_call: NA
clone_size: NA
v_call: TRBV7-3
cdr3_nt: TGTGCCAGCAGCTTAGTAGGACTAAATGGGGCCAACGTCCTGACTTTC
cdr3_aa: CASSLVGLNGANVLTF

j_call: TRBJ1-1
d_call: NA
clone_size: few
v_call: TRBV20-1
cdr3_nt: TGCAGTGCTGAGACAGATGGTGAAGCTTTCTTT
cdr3_aa: CSAETDGEAFF

j_call: TRBJ1-2
d_call: NA
clone_size: NA
v_call: TRBV4-2
cdr3_nt: TGTGCCAGCAGCCAATTTAGCACGCAAGACTATGGCTACACCTTC
cdr3_aa: CASSQFSTQDYGYTF

j_call: TRBJ2-3
d_call: NA
clone_size: NA
v_call: TRBV9
cdr3_nt: TGTGCCAGCAGCGCAACCTCCACAGATACGCAGTATTTT
cdr3_aa: CASSATSTDTQYF

j_call: TRBJ1-4
d_call: NA
clone_size: NA
v_call: TRBV7-9
cdr3_nt: TGTGCCAGCAGCCGCGCAGGGGTGAGCGAAAAACTGTTTTTT
cdr3_aa: CASSRAGVSEKLFF

j_call: TRBJ2-5
d_call: TRBD2
clone_size: NA
v_call: TRBV28
cdr3_nt: TGTGCCAGCAGTCTACGCCGGCGCGGGAGGGCCTCGGAGACCCAGTACTTC
cdr3_aa: CASSLRRRGRASETQYF

j_call: TRBJ2-2
d_call: TRBD2
clone_size: NA
v_call: TRBV7-8
cdr3_nt: TGTGCCAGCAAGGGAAGAGCGGGAGGTCGGACCGGGGAGCTGTTTTTT
cdr3_aa: CASKGRAGGRTGELFF

j_call: TRBJ2-5
d_call: TRBD2
clone_size: NA
v_call: TRBV5-1
cdr3_nt: TGCGCCAGCAGCCTCGGACTAGCGGGGGACCAAGAGACCCAGTACTTC
cdr3_aa: CASSLGLAGDQETQYF

j_call: TRBJ1-1
d_call: NA
clone_size: NA
v_call: TRBV7-9
cdr3_nt: TGTGCCAGCAGCCCGCCAAGCCAGCAAGCTTTCTTT
cdr3_aa: CASSPPSQQAFF

j_call: TRBJ2-7
d_call: NA
clone_size: NA
v_call: TRBV19
cdr3_nt: TGTGCCAGTAGTATTCGACAGGCCCACGAGCAGTACTTC
cdr3_aa: CASSIRQAHEQYF

j_call: TRBJ2-5
d_call: TRBD2
clone_size: NA
v_call: TRBV28
cdr3_nt: TGTGCCAGCAGTTCTTTTGGGGGAGGGCGGGGGACCCAGTACTTC
cdr3_aa: CASSSFGGGRGTQYF

j_call: TRBJ1-2
d_call: NA
clone_size: NA
v_call: TRBV28
cdr3_nt: TGTGCCAGCAGTTTTTTGGACACCTTAGGCGGCTACACCTTC
cdr3_aa: CASSFLDTLGGYTF

j_call: TRBJ2-5
d_call: NA
clone_size: NA
v_call: TRBV19
cdr3_nt: TGTGCCAGTACGACTCAAGAGTCGGGGACCCAGTACTTC
cdr3_aa: CASTTQESGTQYF

j_call: TRBJ2-3
d_call: NA
clone_size: NA
v_call: TRBV6-1
cdr3_nt: TGTGCCAGCAGTGCGGACAGCACAGATACGCAGTATTTT
cdr3_aa: CASSADSTDTQYF

j_call: TRBJ1-1
d_call: TRBD1
clone_size: NA
v_call: TRBV6-1
cdr3_nt: TGTGCCAGCACCAGACAGGGCCTGAACACTGAAGCTTTCTTT
cdr3_aa: CASTRQGLNTEAFF

j_call: TRBJ2-2
d_call: NA
clone_size: NA
v_call: TRBV4-1
cdr3_nt: TGCGCCAGCAGCCAAGTCCTTGGCGGGAACACCGGGGAGCTGTTTTTT
cdr3_aa: CASSQVLGGNTGELFF

j_call: TRBJ2-3
d_call: NA
clone_size: NA
v_call: TRBV2
cdr3_nt: TGTGCCAGCAGTGAATTTTCTGGGCAGGGACGGGATACGCAGTATTTT
cdr3_aa: CASSEFSGQGRDTQYF

j_call: TRBJ2-1
d_call: NA
clone_size: NA
v_call: TRBV21-1
cdr3_nt: TGTGCCAGCAGCAAAGAACAGGGGGCTTACAATGAGCAGTTCTTC
cdr3_aa: CASSKEQGAYNEQFF

j_call: TRBJ1-2
d_call: NA
clone_size: once
v_call: TRBV5-6
cdr3_nt: TGTGCCAGCAGCTTGTTCGGCCATCATGGCTACACCTTC
cdr3_aa: CASSLFGHHGYTF

j_call: TRBJ2-3
d_call: NA
clone_size: NA
v_call: TRBV4-3
cdr3_nt: TGCGCCAGCAGCCAAGGGCTAGCGAACACAGATACGCAGTATTTT
cdr3_aa: CASSQGLANTDTQYF

j_call: TRBJ1-1
d_call: NA
clone_size: few
v_call: TRBV2
cdr3_nt: TGTGCCAGCAGTGGTACAAAGAACACTGAAGCTTTCTTT
cdr3_aa: CASSGTKNTEAFF

j_call: TRBJ2-7
d_call: NA
clone_size: NA
v_call: TRBV5-1
cdr3_nt: TGCGCCACATCGGCAGGGAAAAGGCCCAACGAGCAGTACTTC
cdr3_aa: CATSAGKRPNEQYF

j_call: TRBJ1-5
d_call: NA
clone_size: NA
v_call: TRBV28
cdr3_nt: TGTGCCAGCAGGGGTCGTCAGGGGTTTCAGCCCCAGCATTTT
cdr3_aa: CASRGRQGFQPQHF

j_call: TRBJ2-4
d_call: TRBD1
clone_size: few
v_call: TRBV25-1
cdr3_nt: TGTGCCAGCAGTGAACACAGGGGTGGCAAAAACATTCAGTACTTC
cdr3_aa: CASSEHRGGKNIQYF

j_call: TRBJ1-2
d_call: NA
clone_size: NA
v_call: TRBV4-2
cdr3_nt: TGTGCCAGCAGCCAAGAATACGGCTACACCTTC
cdr3_aa: CASSQEYGYTF

j_call: TRBJ2-5
d_call: TRBD2
clone_size: NA
v_call: TRBV10-3
cdr3_nt: TGTGCCATCAGCCTAGCGGTGCCATATCAAGAGACCCAGTACTTC
cdr3_aa: CAISLAVPYQETQYF

j_call: TRBJ1-1
d_call: NA
clone_size: NA
v_call: TRBV6-1
cdr3_nt: TGTGCCAGCAGTGATATCGGGTCCTACACTGAAGCTTTCTTT
cdr3_aa: CASSDIGSYTEAFF

j_call: TRBJ2-1
d_call: NA
clone_size: NA
v_call: TRBV9
cdr3_nt: TGTGCCAGCAGCGTAGGTCCCGCCGCCGGCGGGAATGAGCAGTTCTTC
cdr3_aa: CASSVGPAAGGNEQFF

j_call: TRBJ2-1
d_call: NA
clone_size: NA
v_call: TRBV23-1
cdr3_nt: TGCGCCAGCAGTCAAGAAGCCCGAATAAGGACACCCTTTAATGAGCAGTTCTTC
cdr3_aa: CASSQEARIRTPFNEQFF

j_call: TRBJ1-2
d_call: NA
clone_size: NA
v_call: TRBV2
cdr3_nt: TGTGCCAGCAGCCCCGAGGGGAGGCCCTACACCTTC
cdr3_aa: CASSPEGRPYTF

j_call: TRBJ1-2
d_call: NA
clone_size: once
v_call: TRBV6-5
cdr3_nt: TGTGCCAGCAGTTACGGGGGCGCCAACTATGGCTACACCTTC
cdr3_aa: CASSYGGANYGYTF

j_call: TRBJ2-7
d_call: NA
clone_size: NA
v_call: TRBV7-2
cdr3_nt: TGTGCCAGCAGCTTAGAGCGGACTCGCCTCTCCTACGAGCAGTACTTC
cdr3_aa: CASSLERTRLSYEQYF

j_call: TRBJ1-5
d_call: NA
clone_size: NA
v_call: TRBV2
cdr3_nt: TGTGCCAGCAGTTCCCCTTCGGTGACAGTTAATCAGCCCCAGCATTTT
cdr3_aa: CASSSPSVTVNQPQHF

j_call: TRBJ2-7
d_call: NA
clone_size: NA
v_call: TRBV6-6
cdr3_nt: TGTGCCAGCAGTTGGGCCGCGTCCGAGCAGTACTTC
cdr3_aa: CASSWAASEQYF

j_call: TRBJ2-7
d_call: TRBD2
clone_size: NA
v_call: TRBV28
cdr3_nt: TGTGCCAGCAGCCTCGGTCGGGGGGAGGCCAACGAGCAGTACTTC
cdr3_aa: CASSLGRGEANEQYF

j_call: TRBJ2-7
d_call: NA
clone_size: NA
v_call: TRBV15
cdr3_nt: TGTGCCACCAGCAGAGTTCAGGGCTACGAGCAGTACTTC
cdr3_aa: CATSRVQGYEQYF

j_call: TRBJ2-2
d_call: TRBD2
clone_size: NA
v_call: TRBV9
cdr3_nt: TGTGCCAGCAGCGCCAGCGGGAGAGGCACCGGGGAGCTGTTTTTT
cdr3_aa: CASSASGRGTGELFF

j_call: TRBJ2-7
d_call: NA
clone_size: once
v_call: TRBV5-1
cdr3_nt: TGCGCCAGCAGCTTGGAGTACGAGCAGTACTTC
cdr3_aa: CASSLEYEQYF